Listed here are 10 T cell receptor beta chains from one sample, sequenced in a study of blood T cells in healthy people across ages. A second about 7 to 12 cycle PCR used barcoded and J-beta primers. TCRdb used MiXCR to reprocess the 5' RACE reads, holding one entry per CDR3 protein. The data contain approximately 770,000 distinct CDR3 sequences, 55% to 70% of them singletons. Source material: blood. These receptors came from a man in his thirties or forties in good health.

The chain combines TRBV6-6 with TRBJ2-1, with D perhaps given as TRBD1 or TRBD2 (5 bases each). The germline V gene encodes CDR1 MNHNY and CDR2 SVGAGI (reference sequence). The CDR3 is 17 residues long. V lost 2 bases, J lost 5 bases, and 19 bases lay in between. The CDR3 protein is CASSYLARGLGDNEQFF. The CDR3 nucleotides read TGTGCCAGCAGTTACCTAGCCCGGGGCTTGGGAGACAATGAGCAGTTCTTC.

The sample holds a few counts of this clonotype. The rearrangement uses TRBV29-1 and TRBJ2-7; D is undetermined. The V and J ends lost 4 bases and 3 bases respectively, with 7 bases between them. The CDR3 is made up of 11 amino acids. CDR1 and CDR2 from the germline V gene are SQVTM and ANQGSEA. The CDR3 bases are TGCAGCGTTGGACACAGCTACGAGCAGTACTTC. Its translation: CSVGHSYEQYF.

About this clonotype: At one end, the junction sequence differs from germline, possibly due to a read error. The CDR3: CASMVQPNTGELFF. The CDR3 DNA follows: TGCGCCAGCATGGTTCAGCCGAATACCGGGGAGCTGTTTTTT. J is TRBJ2-2 and V is TRBV5-1; D remains ambiguous. The germline CDR1 and CDR2 sequences are SGHRS and YFSETQ. This CDR3 has 14 residues.

V and J are TRBV27 and TRBJ1-5; 7 bases are a match to TRBD1. The CDR3 length is 17 residues. With V trimmed by 3 bases and J by 0 bases, 8 bases remained unmatched. Germline V gene data show CDR1 as MNHEY and CDR2 as SMNVEV (reference sequence). CDR3 in amino acids: CASSLRGQPYSNQPQHF. CDR3 DNA sequence: TGTGCCAGCAGTTTGAGGGGACAGCCGTATAGCAATCAGCCCCAGCATTTT.

A few counts support this clonotype. V and J are TRBV20-1 and TRBJ2-4; 8 nucleotides match TRBD1. The trim removed 3 bases at V and 0 bases at J, leaving 10 bases unmatched. The CDR3 contains 17 residues. CDR1 and CDR2 from the germline V gene are DFQATT and SNEGSKA (reference sequence). CDR3 nucleotide sequence: TGCAGTGCTAGGGTCGACAGGGGCACCTTAGCCAAAAACATTCAGTACTTC. Amino acids: CSARVDRGTLAKNIQYF.

This rearrangement joins TRBV5-1 to TRBJ2-3; 13 nucleotides line up with TRBD2. The CDR3 is 18 amino acids. Looked up from germline, CDR1 is SGHRS and CDR2 is YFSETQ. After removal of 3 bases from V and 0 bases from J, the junction contained 7 bases not matched to a gene. This CDR3 reads CASSWGLAGSSSTDTQYF. As DNA, the CDR3 is TGCGCCAGCAGCTGGGGACTAGCGGGAAGCTCTAGCACAGATACGCAGTATTTT. Using reference TRBV5-1 and TRBJ2-3 for the parts outside the CDR3, the full variable domain is KAGVTQTPRYLIKTRGQQVTLSCSPISGHRSVSWYQQTPGQGLQFLFEYFSETQRNKGNFPGRFSGRQFSNSRSEMNVSTLELGDSALYLCASSWGLAGSSSTDTQYFGPGTRLTVL.

The J gene is TRBJ2-3, the V gene TRBV9, with a tentative D call TRBD2 (6 bases). Germline V CDR1 and CDR2: SGDLS, YYNGEE. V lost 2 bases and J lost 4, with 14 bases in between. This CDR3 is built from 15 residues. Here the CDR3 reads CASSVVGRSADTQYF. For the CDR3, the DNA is TGTGCCAGCAGCGTCGTAGGGAGGAGCGCAGATACGCAGTATTTT.

V is TRBV28 and J is TRBJ2-7, with D perhaps matching TRBD1 (6 bases). V lost 3 bases and J 5 bases, leaving 20 bases between the germline ends. The CDR3 contains 16 residues. From germline, CDR1 is MDHEN and CDR2 SYDVKM. The DNA of the CDR3 is TGTGCCAGCAGTTTGTTTAGGGCCGGCAGGGGCGACGAGCAGTACTTC. Amino acid sequence: CASSLFRAGRGDEQYF.

V and J are TRBV12-3 or TRBV12-4 and TRBJ1-2; D not certain. With 4 bases removed from V and 4 bases from J, the gap between germline ends came to 7 bases. The CDR3 length is 12 residues. CDR3: CASSWSSYGYTF. CDR3 coding DNA: TGTGCCAGCAGTTGGTCGAGCTATGGCTACACCTTC.

The rearrangement uses TRBV14 and TRBJ2-3; a weak D match, TRBD2 (7 bases). V shed 0 bases and J shed 5 bases, with 12 bases lying between them. CDR3 size: 15 residues. Germline loops: CDR1 SGHDN, CDR2 FVKESK. The DNA of the CDR3 is TGTGCCAGCAGCCAAGATCGGGGGGCTCGAGATACGCAGTATTTT. Its protein product is CASSQDRGARDTQYF.